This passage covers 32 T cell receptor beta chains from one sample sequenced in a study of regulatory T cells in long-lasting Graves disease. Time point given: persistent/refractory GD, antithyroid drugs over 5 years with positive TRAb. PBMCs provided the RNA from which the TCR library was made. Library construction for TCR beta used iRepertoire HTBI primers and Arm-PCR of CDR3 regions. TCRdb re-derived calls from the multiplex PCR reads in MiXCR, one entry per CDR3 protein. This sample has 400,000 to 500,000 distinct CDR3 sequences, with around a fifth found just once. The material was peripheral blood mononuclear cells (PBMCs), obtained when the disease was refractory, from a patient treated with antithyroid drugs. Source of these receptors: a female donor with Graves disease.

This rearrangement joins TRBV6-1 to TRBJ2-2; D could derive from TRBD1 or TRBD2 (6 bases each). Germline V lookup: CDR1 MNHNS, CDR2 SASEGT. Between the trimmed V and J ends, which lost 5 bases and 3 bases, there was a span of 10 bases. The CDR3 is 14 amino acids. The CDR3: CASSQGGYTGELFF. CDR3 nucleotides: TGTGCCAGCAGTCAAGGGGGGTACACCGGGGAGCTGTTTTTT.

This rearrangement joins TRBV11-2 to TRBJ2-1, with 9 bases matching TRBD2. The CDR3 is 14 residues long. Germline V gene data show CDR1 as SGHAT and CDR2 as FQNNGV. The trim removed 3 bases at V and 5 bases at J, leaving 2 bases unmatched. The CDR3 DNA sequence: TGTGCCAGCAGCTTTAGCGGGGGACACAATGAGCAGTTCTTC. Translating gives CASSFSGGHNEQFF.

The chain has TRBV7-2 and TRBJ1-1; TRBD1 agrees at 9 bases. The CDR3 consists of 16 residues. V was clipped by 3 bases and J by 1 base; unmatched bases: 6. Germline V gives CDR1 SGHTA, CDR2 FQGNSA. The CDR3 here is CASSFSTGGANTEAFF. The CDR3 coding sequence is TGTGCCAGCAGCTTCTCGACAGGGGGAGCGAACACTGAAGCTTTCTTT.

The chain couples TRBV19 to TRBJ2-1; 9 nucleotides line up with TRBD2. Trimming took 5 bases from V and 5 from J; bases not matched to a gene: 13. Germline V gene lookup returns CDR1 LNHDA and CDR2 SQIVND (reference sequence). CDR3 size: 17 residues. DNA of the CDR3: TGTGCCAGTAGTGTCGGCTCAGTCGGGACTAGCAACAATGAGCAGTTCTTC. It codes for CASSVGSVGTSNNEQFF.

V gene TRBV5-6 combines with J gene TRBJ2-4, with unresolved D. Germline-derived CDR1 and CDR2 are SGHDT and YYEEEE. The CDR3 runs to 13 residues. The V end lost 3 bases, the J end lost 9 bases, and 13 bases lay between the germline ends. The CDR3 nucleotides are TGTGCCAGCAGCTCGGACCTAGAAACCATTCAGTACTTC. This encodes CASSSDLETIQYF.

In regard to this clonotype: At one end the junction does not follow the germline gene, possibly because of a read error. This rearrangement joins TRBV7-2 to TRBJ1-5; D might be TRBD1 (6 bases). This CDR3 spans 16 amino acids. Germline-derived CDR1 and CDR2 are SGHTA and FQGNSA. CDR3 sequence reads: CASSQDLGGPNQPQHF. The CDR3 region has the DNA TGCGCCAGCAGCCAAGATTTGGGGGGGCCCAATCAGCCCCAGCATTTT.

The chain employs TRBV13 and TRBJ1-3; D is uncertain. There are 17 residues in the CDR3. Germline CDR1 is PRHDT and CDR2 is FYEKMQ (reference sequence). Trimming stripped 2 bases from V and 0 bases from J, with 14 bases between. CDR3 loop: CASSLFGPGASGNTIYF. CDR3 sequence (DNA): TGTGCCAGCAGCTTATTCGGGCCAGGTGCCTCTGGAAACACCATATATTTT.

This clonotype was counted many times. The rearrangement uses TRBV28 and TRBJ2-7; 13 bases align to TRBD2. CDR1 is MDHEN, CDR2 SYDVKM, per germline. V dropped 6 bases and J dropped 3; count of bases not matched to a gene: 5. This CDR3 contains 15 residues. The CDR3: CASSLGTSGIYEQYF. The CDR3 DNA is TGTGCCAGCAGCCTCGGGACTAGCGGGATCTACGAGCAGTACTTC.

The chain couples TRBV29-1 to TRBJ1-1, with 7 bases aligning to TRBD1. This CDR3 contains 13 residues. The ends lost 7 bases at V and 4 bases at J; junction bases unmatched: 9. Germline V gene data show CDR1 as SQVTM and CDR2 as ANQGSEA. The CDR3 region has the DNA TGCAGCGCTGGGGACAGTTTGCTCACTGAAGCTTTCTTT. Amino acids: CSAGDSLLTEAFF.

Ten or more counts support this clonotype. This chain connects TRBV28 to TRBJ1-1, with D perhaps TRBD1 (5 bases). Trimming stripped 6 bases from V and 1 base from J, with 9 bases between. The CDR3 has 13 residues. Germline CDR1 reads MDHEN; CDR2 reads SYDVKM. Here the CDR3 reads CASSFQGNTEAFF. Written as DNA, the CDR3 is TGTGCCAGCAGCTTCCAGGGGAACACTGAAGCTTTCTTT.

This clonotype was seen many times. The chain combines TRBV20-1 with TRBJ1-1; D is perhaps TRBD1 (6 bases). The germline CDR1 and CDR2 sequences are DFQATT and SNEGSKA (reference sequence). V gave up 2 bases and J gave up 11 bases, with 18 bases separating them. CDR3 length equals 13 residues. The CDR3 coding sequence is TGCAGTGCTAGACAGGGGACGCCGACGGGGGCTTTCTTT. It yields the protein CSARQGTPTGAFF.

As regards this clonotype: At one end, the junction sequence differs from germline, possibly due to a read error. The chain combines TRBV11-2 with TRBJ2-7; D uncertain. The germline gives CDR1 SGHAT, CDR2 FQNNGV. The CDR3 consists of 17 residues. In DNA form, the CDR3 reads TGTGCCAGCAGCCAAGATATAGTAGGAGAGGTCCCGTACGACCAGTACTTC. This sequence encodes CASSQDIVGEVPYDQYF.

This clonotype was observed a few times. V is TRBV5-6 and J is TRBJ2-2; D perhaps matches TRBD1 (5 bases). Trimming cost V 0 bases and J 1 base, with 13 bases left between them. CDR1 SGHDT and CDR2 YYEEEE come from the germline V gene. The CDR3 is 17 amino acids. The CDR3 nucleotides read TGTGCCAGCAGCTTGGCCATCGGGCAGGGGAACACCGGGGAGCTGTTTTTT. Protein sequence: CASSLAIGQGNTGELFF.

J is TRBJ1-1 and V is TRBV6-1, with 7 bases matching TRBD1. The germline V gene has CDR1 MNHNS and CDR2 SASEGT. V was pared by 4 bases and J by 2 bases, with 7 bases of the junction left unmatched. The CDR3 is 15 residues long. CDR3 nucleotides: TGTGCCAGCAGTGCTTCGACAGGGAGCAACACTGAAGCTTTCTTT. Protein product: CASSASTGSNTEAFF.

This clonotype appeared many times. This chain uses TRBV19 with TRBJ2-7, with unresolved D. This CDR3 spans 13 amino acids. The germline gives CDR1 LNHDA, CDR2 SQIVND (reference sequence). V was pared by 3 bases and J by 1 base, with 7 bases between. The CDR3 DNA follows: TGTGCCAGTAGTATCGGACGGTCCTACGAGCAGTACTTC. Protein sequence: CASSIGRSYEQYF.

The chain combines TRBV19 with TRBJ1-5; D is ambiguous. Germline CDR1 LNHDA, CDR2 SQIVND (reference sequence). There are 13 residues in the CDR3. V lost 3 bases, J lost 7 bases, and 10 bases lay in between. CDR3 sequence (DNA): TGTGCCAGTAGTATTAGGTTTCTCCAGCCCCAGCATTTT. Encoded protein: CASSIRFLQPQHF. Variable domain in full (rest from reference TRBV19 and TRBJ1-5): DGGITQSPKYLFRKEGQNVTLSCEQNLNHDAMYWYRQDPGQGLRLIYYSQIVNDFQKGDIAEGYSVSREKKESFPLTVTSAQKNPTAFYLCASSIRFLQPQHFGDGTRLSIL.

The CDR3 sequence: CASSQEGHTSSYEQYF. CDR3 coding DNA: TGTGCCAGCAGCCAAGAAGGGCATACGAGCTCCTACGAGCAGTACTTC. The chain recombines TRBV14 with TRBJ2-7; D uncertain. CDR3 length equals 16 residues. The V and J ends lost 0 bases and 0 bases respectively, with 12 bases between them. The germline V gene has CDR1 SGHDN and CDR2 FVKESK.

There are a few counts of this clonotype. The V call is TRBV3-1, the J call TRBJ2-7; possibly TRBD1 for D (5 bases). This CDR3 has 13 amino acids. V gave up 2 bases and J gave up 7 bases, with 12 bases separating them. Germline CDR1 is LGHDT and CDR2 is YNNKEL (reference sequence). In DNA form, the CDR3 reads TGTGCCAGCAGCCAATCCGTAGGGGTAGAGCAGTACTTC. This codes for CASSQSVGVEQYF.

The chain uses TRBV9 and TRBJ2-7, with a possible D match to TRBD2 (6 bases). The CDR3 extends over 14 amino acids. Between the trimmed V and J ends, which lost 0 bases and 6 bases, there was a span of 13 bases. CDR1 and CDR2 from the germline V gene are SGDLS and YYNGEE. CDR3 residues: CASSVDGGPCEQYF. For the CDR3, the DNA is TGTGCCAGCAGCGTAGACGGGGGTCCCTGCGAGCAGTACTTC.

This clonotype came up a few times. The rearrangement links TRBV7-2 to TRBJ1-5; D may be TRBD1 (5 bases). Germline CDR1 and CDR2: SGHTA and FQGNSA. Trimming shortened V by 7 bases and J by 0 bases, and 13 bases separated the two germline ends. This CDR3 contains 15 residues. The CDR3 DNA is TGTGCCAGCAACACCATGGGGGGTAGCAATCAGCCCCAGCATTTT. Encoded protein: CASNTMGGSNQPQHF.

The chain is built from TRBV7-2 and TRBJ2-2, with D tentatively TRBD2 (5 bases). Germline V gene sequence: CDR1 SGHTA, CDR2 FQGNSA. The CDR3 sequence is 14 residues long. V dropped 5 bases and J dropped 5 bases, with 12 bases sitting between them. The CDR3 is CASSRSSGTGELFF. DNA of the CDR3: TGTGCCAGCAGCCGGTCCAGCGGAACCGGGGAGCTGTTTTTT.

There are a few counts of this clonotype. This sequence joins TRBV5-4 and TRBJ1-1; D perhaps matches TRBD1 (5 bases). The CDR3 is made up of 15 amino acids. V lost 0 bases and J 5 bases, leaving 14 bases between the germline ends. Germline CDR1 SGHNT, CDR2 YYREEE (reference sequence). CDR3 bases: TGTGCCAGCAGCTTGGTAGGCCAGGGTAGGACTGAAGCTTTCTTT. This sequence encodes CASSLVGQGRTEAFF.

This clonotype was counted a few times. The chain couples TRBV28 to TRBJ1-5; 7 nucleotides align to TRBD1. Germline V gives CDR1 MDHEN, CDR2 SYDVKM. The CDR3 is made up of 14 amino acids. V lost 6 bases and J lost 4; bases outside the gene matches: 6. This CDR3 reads CASSFGTVNQPQHF. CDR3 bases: TGTGCCAGCAGCTTCGGGACAGTAAATCAGCCCCAGCATTTT.

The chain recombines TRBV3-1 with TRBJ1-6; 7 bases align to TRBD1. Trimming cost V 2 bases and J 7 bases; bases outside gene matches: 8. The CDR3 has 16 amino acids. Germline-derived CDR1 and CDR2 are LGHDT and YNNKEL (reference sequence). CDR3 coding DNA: TGTGCCAGCAGCCAAACAATGGACAGGTACAATTCACCCCTCCACTTT. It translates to CASSQTMDRYNSPLHF.

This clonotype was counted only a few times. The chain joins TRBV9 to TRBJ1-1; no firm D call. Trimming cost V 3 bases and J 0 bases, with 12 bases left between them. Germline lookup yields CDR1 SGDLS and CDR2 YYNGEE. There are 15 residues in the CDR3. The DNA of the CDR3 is TGTGCCAGCAGCGCCCCCAGAAACATGAACACTGAAGCTTTCTTT. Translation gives CASSAPRNMNTEAFF.

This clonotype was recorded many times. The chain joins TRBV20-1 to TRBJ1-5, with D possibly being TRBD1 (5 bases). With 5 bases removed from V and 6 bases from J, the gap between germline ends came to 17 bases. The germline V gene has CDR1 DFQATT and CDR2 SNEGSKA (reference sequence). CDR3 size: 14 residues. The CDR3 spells CSARGLGVGQPQHF. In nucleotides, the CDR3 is TGCAGTGCTCGGGGGTTGGGGGTGGGTCAGCCCCAGCATTTT.

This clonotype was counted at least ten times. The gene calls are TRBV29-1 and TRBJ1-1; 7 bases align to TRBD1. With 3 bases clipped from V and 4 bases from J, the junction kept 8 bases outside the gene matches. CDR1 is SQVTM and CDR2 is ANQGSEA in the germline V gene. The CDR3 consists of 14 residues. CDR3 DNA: TGCAGCGTTGACCGTTCGGGACAGAGCACTGAAGCTTTCTTT. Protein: CSVDRSGQSTEAFF.

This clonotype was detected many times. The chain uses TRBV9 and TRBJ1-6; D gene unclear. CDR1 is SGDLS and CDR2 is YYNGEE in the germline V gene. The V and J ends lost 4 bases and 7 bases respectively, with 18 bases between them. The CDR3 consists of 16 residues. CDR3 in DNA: TGTGCCAGCAGCCGTGCGTTGACAAGCCTCAATTCACCCCTCCACTTT. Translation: CASSRALTSLNSPLHF.

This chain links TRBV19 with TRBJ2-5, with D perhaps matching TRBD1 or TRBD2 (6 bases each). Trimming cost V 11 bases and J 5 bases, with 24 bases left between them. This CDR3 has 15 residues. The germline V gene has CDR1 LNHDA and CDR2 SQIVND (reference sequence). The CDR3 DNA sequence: TGTGCCTCCCAAGGGGGGCCACCGATGCGTGAGACCCAGTACTTC. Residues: CASQGGPPMRETQYF.

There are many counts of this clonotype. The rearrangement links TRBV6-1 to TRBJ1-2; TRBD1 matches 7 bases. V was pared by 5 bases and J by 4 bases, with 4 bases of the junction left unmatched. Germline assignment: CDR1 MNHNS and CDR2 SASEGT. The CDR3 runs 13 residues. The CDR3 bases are TGTGCCAGCAGTCTCCAGGGGGTCTATGGCTACACCTTC. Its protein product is CASSLQGVYGYTF.

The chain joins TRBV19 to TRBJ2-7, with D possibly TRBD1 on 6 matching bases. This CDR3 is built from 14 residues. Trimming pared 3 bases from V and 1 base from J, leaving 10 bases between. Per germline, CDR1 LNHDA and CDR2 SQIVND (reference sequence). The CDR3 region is CASSIKTGSYEQYF. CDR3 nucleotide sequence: TGTGCCAGTAGTATCAAGACAGGTTCCTACGAGCAGTACTTC.

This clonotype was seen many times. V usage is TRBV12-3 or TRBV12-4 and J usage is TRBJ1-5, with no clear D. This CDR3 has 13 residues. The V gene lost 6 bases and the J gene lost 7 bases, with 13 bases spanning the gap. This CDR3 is CASSLSRRQPQHF. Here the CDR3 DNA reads TGTGCCAGCAGCCTTAGCCGAAGACAGCCCCAGCATTTT.